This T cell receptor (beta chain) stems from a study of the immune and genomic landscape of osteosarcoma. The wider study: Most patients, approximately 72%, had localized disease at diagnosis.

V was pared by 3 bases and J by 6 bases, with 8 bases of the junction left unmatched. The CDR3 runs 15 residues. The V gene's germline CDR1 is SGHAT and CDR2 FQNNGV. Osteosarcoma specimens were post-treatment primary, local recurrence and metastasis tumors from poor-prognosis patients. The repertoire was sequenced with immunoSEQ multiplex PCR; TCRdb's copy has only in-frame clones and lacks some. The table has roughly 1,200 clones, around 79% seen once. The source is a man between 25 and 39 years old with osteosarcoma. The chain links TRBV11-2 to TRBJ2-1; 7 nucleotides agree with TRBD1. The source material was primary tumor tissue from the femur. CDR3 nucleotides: TGTGCCAGCAGCTTGACAGGGAATAGGGTCAATGAGCAGTTCTTC. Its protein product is CASSLTGNRVNEQFF.